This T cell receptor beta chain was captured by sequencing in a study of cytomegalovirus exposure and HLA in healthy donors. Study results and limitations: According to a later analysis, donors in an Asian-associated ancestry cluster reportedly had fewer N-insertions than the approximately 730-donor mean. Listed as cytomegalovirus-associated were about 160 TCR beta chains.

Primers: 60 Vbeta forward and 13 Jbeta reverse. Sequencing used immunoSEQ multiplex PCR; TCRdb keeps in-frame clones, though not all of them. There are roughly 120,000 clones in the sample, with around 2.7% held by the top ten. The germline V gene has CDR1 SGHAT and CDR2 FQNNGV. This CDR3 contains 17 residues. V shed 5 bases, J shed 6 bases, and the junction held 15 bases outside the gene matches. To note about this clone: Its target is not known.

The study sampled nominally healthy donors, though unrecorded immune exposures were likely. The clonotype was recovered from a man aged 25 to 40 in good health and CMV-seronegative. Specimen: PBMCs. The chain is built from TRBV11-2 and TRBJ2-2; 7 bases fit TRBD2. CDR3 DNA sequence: TGTGCCAGCAGCCCCCTGGGGGGGAGTAACGGCCCCGGGGAGCTGTTTTTT. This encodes CASSPLGGSNGPGELFF.